This T cell receptor beta chain was retrieved from a study of cytomegalovirus exposure and HLA in healthy donors. About this clone itself: The antigen remains undetermined.

Libraries were prepared by immunoSEQ multiplex PCR; TCRdb keeps only in-frame clonotypes and omits some of them. Among 250,000 to 350,000 clones listed, approximately 87% were seen once. Germline CDR1 reads LNHNV; CDR2 reads YYDKDF (reference sequence). The CDR3 spans 16 residues. The V and J ends lost 3 bases and 7 bases, in that order; junction bases with no gene match: 8. The study's findings and limits: The study recorded 150 to 200 TCR beta chains that were cytomegalovirus-associated. Reportedly, diagnosis of cytomegalovirus status by the classifier showed high specificity and sensitivity. Researchers reported that a few CMV-associated chains were confirmed in vitro as CMV antigen-specific.

What was sequenced was PBMCs. This receptor was identified in a woman aged 18-30 years in good health and CMV-seronegative. The chain couples TRBV15 to TRBJ1-4, with 10 bases aligning to TRBD1. The CDR3 spells CATSSPGTGESEKLFF. The CDR3 DNA reads as TGTGCCACCAGCAGTCCCGGGACAGGGGAAAGTGAAAAACTGTTTTTT.